This TCR beta chain was obtained from a study of cytomegalovirus exposure and HLA in healthy donors (dated by TCRdb to 2016 to 2017). With regard to the full study: An earlier analysis of approximately 640 of the donors reported roughly 300 Gb of sequence data and 117 million unique TCR beta sequences from roughly 180 million T cells. Rather than using new phenotypic data, the later analysis identified candidate immune exposures from TCR beta sequences and from how often those sequences occurred across donors. High-throughput TCR immunosequencing, statistical association of individual TCRs with disease status, and machine learning were combined to predict cytomegalovirus infection status. The number of donors typed differed by locus, with 629-630 for A, B, C, DRB1 and DQB1, 522 for DQA1, over 600 for DPA1, and 450 to 480 for DPB1. Using immunosequencing, the study profiled T cell repertoires from around 670 subjects and related those repertoires to cytomegalovirus serostatus. Among the approximately 430 genotyped donors, about 85% belonged to the genetic ancestry cluster associated with self-reported Caucasian donors. Class I and class II HLA loci were covered by the typing at four-digit resolution. The study aimed to test whether cataloging public T cell receptors could reveal signatures of past pathogen exposure. Every discovery cohort repertoire had been produced on one sequencing platform. About five DR-DQ haplotypes were treated as single units for association and clustering because of strong linkage in the cohort. Roughly 300 gigabases of sequencing data and 70 million to 100 million unique TCR sequences were included in an early release covering roughly 600 HLA-typed donors. To decide whether each TCR beta V gene segment behaved as functional or pseudogenic, an earlier analysis of some 600 of the donors relied on high-throughput TCR beta sequencing. To study patterns of TCR occurrence, a later analysis re-analyzed previously published TCR beta repertoires from 666 donors and added high-resolution HLA genotyping. Besides the first cohort of approximately 710 subjects, a separate validation cohort made up of over 100 different subjects was used. Among 398 genotyped donors of the cohort, an average of approximately 240,000 unique TCR beta nucleotide sequences was sequenced per donor, of which about 18% were non-productive. Donor age, sex, ethnicity and CMV serostatus were compiled together with the repertoire data. In a later genetic analysis, genome-wide SNP genotypes for about three fifths of the roughly 670 donors were used, and that subset was treated as a discovery cohort. Broader findings and caveats from the paper: Roughly uniform sequencing depth across donors was assumed in presence/absence analyses, although this assumption may not hold. Immune exposure information for the cohort was limited to CMV serostatus. Cytomegalovirus status was reported to be diagnosed by the classifier with high specificity and sensitivity in both the original and validation cohorts. Most TCR sequences were observed very rarely across donors, whereas some public TCRs were present in many individuals. A cluster of highly shared sequence variants was judged likely to represent a technical artifact of the sequencing pipeline. According to a later analysis, TCR association rates differed among HLA loci, with DRB1 alleles showing the most associated TCRs and HLA-C alleles showing the fewest. According to a later analysis, parvovirus B19, influenza, CMV and Epstein-Barr virus appeared linked to several top co-occurrence clusters. When HLA alleles, especially DR and DQ, strongly co-occurred, attributing TCR associations to individual alleles was difficult. An earlier analysis of roughly 570 of the donors showed that most TCR beta V segments appeared in productive rearrangements either about 90% or about 30% of the time, which broadly matched IMGT annotations. In a later analysis, HLA-associated TCR beta chains showed more clonal expansion and lower generation probabilities than non-associated chains that were equally common. Because some donors lacked HLA typing at each locus, the association tests relied only on the typed subset. Because counts were too low, more than 15 rarely observed V segments, including chromosome 9 orphons, were left out of the earlier analysis of approximately 500 of the donors. A total of about 180 TCR beta chains were listed by the study as associated with cytomegalovirus. A further reported finding was that TCR beta sequences accurately predicted the HLA-A and HLA-B alleles for most subjects in the first cohort. According to a later genetic analysis, donors in an Asian-associated ancestry cluster had fewer N-insertions in productive TCRs than the approximately 700-donor mean. A few of the identified cytomegalovirus-associated TCR beta chains were confirmed in vitro to be specific for cytomegalovirus antigens. Because the 87-base-pair reads could not distinguish some IMGT-functional V segments, including TRBV6-2 and TRBV6-3, those segments were excluded. It was suggested by the authors that the approach could potentially be generalized to other disease states and immunological phenotypes. In this cohort, only TCR beta chains were sequenced, and detectable features were limited by the absence of alpha or paired-chain data. In a later analysis, more than 15,000 TCR beta sequences were associated with specific HLA alleles at a false discovery rate of 0.05. V-gene and J-gene trimming of TCR beta chains was associated with a missense DCLRE1C variant in a later genetic analysis, and the association was replicated in an independent cohort. Correlated functional status among segregating V segments might be attributable to linkage disequilibrium, but an unknown experimental factor could not be ruled out. In a later analysis, most CMV-associated TCR beta chains were found to appear HLA-restricted, with HLA associations seemingly driven largely by CMV exposure.

The germline V gene supplies CDR1 MDHEN and CDR2 SYDVKM. The CDR3 holds 14 amino acids from the cysteine to the phenylalanine. The entry retains the CDR3 DNA only, 42 bases that are in frame from base 1. Trimming takes 3 bases off V and 3 bases off J; junction bases not matched to a gene: 5. The cohort comprised 710 or so healthy bone marrow donors. At the time of sampling, every cohort member was nominally healthy, though immune exposures that went unrecorded were likely present. The donor tested CMV seronegative and was one of the 352 seronegative cohort members. Every donor gave a peripheral blood sample, and the peripheral blood mononuclear cells from that sample were used for TCR beta sequencing. The Qiagen DNeasy Blood Extraction Kit was used to extract genomic DNA from the blood cell samples. The library was obtained by the immunoSEQ multiplex PCR assay. A mixture of 60 forward primers for TCR Vbeta segments and 13 reverse primers for TCR Jbeta segments was used in the multiplex PCR. Amplification of the CDR3 region of rearranged TCR beta genes was performed with a multiplex PCR assay on genomic DNA. The Illumina HiSeq System was used to sequence the amplified TCR beta libraries as 87-base-pair reads. In the authors' own workflow: In a later analysis, some 80 million unique TCR beta chains were counted across the 500 to 850 repertoires, and some 10 million of these chains were shared by at least two donors. To remove PCR and sequencing errors, raw reads were error-corrected and collapsed into unique sequences using a nearest-neighbor algorithm that merged closely related sequences. V, D and J gene segments were assigned by aligning CDR3 sequences to IMGT reference sequences. Each retained sequence needed at least a six-nucleotide match to both a V gene segment and a J gene segment. A rearrangement counted as productive if the CDR3 had no stop codons and remained in frame with V and J, and every other rearrangement counted as non-productive. Following IMGT convention, CDR3 was defined as the stretch from the second conserved V-encoded cysteine up to the conserved J-encoded phenylalanine. Sequences without an unambiguous match to a single V gene segment were excluded from the earlier analysis of about 630 of the donors. In an earlier analysis of some 590 of the donors, a V segment was called functional when productive rearrangements were above 56.7%, and segregating when the standard deviation between donors exceeded 5%. To diagnose cytomegalovirus status from the catalog of TCR beta chain sequences, a statistical classification framework was built. In a later analysis, TCR nucleotide sequences were compared against IMGT/GENE-DB human TR gene sequences so that V and J genes could be assigned. Using the TCRdist pipeline, a later analysis assigned CDR3 sequences along with most-parsimonious VDJ recombination scenarios. A later analysis defined each TCR beta chain by its CDR3 amino acid sequence plus V-gene family, and excluded reads lacking a unique V-gene family. In a later analysis, 450 to 600 highly shared, low-generation-probability nucleotide sequences were removed to address suspected cross-contamination and a sequencing artifact. For each public chain, a later analysis derived a clonal expansion index from normalized ranks of inferred template counts within each repertoire. In a later analysis, generation probabilities were computed using a VDJ recombination model fitted to out-of-frame rearrangements, and the results were checked against IGoR. In a later analysis, hypergeometric tests were used to score TCR-TCR, TCR-HLA and TCR-CMV co-occurrence, with a repertoire-size bias correction applied to TCR pairs. In a later analysis, false discovery rates were estimated by permuting HLA or CMV assignments 20 times. In a later analysis, co-occurring TCRs were grouped with DBSCAN, and TCRdist sequence similarity was added when clustering was performed within HLA-allele-positive subsets. Repertoires with fewer than 30,000 or more than 120,000 public chains, plus five repertoires with anomalous nucleotide sharing, were excluded from co-occurrence clustering. The clones in this table, taken by TCRdb from immuneACCESS, are in-frame only. Not every clone is retained; where verified, under half of the shortfall comes from an unresolved V gene, and the cause of the rest is unknown. That table supplies the V and J calls and clone size; D and trimming were determined from the DNA. The sample includes under 200,000 clones, with approximately 80% observed a single time. Of the sample, about 1.9% is held by the ten largest clones.

Turning to this clone: Its antigen is not yet known. No qualities accompany the bases; no much larger clone lies one base away. Distinct nucleotide sequences in the sample also encode this CDR3.

In this chain, TRBV28 is recombined with TRBJ2-7, and TRBD2 matches 7 of the central bases. The clonotype originates from a woman aged 18-29 years in good health and CMV-seronegative. Sequences were obtained from PBMCs. The CDR3 protein sequence reads: CASSLAGGSYEQYF. At the DNA level, the sequence is TGTGCCAGCAGTTTGGCCGGCGGGAGCTACGAGCAGTACTTC.